A selection of T cell receptor beta chains follows, all from one sample in a study of shared clonotypes between healthy human individuals. Here immunoSEQ multiplex PCR was the method, and the copy in TCRdb shows in-frame clones only, minus some. The sample shows some 690,000 clones, about nine tenths of them seen only once. The specimen was memory CD8+ T cells from PBMCs. Receptors originate from a young man in good health. Some clones in this sample may be carry-over from other donors' samples. The CDR3 runs from the conserved cysteine through the conserved F or W. D genes are given only for firm matches. Only some rows state a clone size, as once, few, many or a class for expanded clones.

j_call	d_call	clone_size	v_call	cdr3_aa	cdr3_nt
TRBJ1-1	-	-	TRBV27	CASSLLTPGGVNTEAFF	TGTGCCAGCAGTTTATTGACCCCCGGGGGGGTGAACACTGAAGCTTTCTTT
TRBJ1-4	TRBD1	-	TRBV27	CASSPTTGGREKLFF	TGTGCCAGCAGCCCTACGACAGGGGGCCGTGAAAAACTGTTTTTT
TRBJ2-7	TRBD2	-	TRBV2	CASRAAGGAVYEQYF	TGTGCCAGCAGGGCGGCGGGAGGGGCTGTCTACGAGCAGTACTTC
TRBJ2-1	-	-	TRBV27	CASGWTSYNEQFF	TGTGCCAGCGGGTGGACATCCTACAATGAGCAGTTCTTC
TRBJ2-2	-	-	TRBV5-1	CASSLNAGELFF	TGCGCCAGCAGCTTAAATGCCGGGGAGCTGTTTTTT
TRBJ1-1	-	-	TRBV28	CASTLAPLLGEAFF	TGTGCCAGCACCCTCGCGCCCCTGTTGGGTGAAGCTTTCTTT
TRBJ2-5	-	-	TRBV7-9	CASSLFPQTQYF	TGTGCCAGCAGCTTATTCCCCCAGACCCAGTACTTC
TRBJ2-7	-	-	TRBV6-5	CASSYSGRVGDLEQYF	TGTGCCAGCAGTTACTCAGGGCGGGTGGGCGATCTCGAGCAGTACTTC
TRBJ2-5	-	-	TRBV25-1	CASTRGDRETQYF	TGTGCCAGCACAAGAGGGGATAGAGAGACCCAGTACTTC
TRBJ2-2	-	once	TRBV9	CASSGPGALTGELFF	TGTGCCAGCAGCGGCCCGGGGGCGCTCACCGGGGAGCTGTTTTTT
TRBJ2-1	-	-	TRBV27	CASTQSPRSSYNEQFF	TGTGCCAGCACCCAAAGCCCACGGAGCTCCTACAATGAGCAGTTCTTC
TRBJ1-2	-	few	TRBV5-4	CASSFNGADLGGYTF	TGTGCCAGCAGCTTCAACGGGGCCGATCTAGGGGGCTACACCTTC
TRBJ1-5	-	-	TRBV7-8	CASTKGRVSNQPQHF	TGTGCCAGCACCAAGGGGCGGGTTAGCAATCAGCCCCAGCATTTT
TRBJ1-2	-	-	TRBV28	CASSPLGGPYGYTF	TGTGCCAGCAGTCCCCTGGGGGGGCCCTATGGCTACACCTTC
TRBJ1-2	TRBD1	-	TRBV28	CASSSDREGYGYTF	TGTGCCAGCAGTTCGGACAGGGAAGGCTATGGCTACACCTTC
TRBJ2-1	TRBD2	-	TRBV15	CATSRGLAGRYNEQFF	TGTGCCACCAGCAGAGGACTAGCGGGAAGATACAATGAGCAGTTCTTC
TRBJ2-7	-	-	TRBV27	CASSFSWGQASYEQYF	TGTGCCAGCAGTTTTTCCTGGGGGCAGGCATCCTACGAGCAGTACTTC
TRBJ1-1	-	-	TRBV28	CASRALGDTEAFF	TGTGCCAGCAGGGCATTGGGGGACACTGAAGCTTTCTTT
TRBJ2-5	-	-	TRBV12-2	CASRPDGGSGSQETQYF	TGTGCAAGTCGCCCCGACGGGGGCTCAGGGTCTCAAGAGACCCAGTACTTC
TRBJ1-2	TRBD1	-	TRBV5-1	CASSPAGTGGHYGYTF	TGCGCCAGCAGCCCCGCCGGGACAGGGGGCCACTATGGCTACACCTTC
TRBJ1-4	-	-	TRBV4-1	CASSQDADEKLFF	TGCGCCAGCAGCCAAGACGCGGATGAAAAACTGTTTTTT
TRBJ2-5	-	-	TRBV14	CASSQGGGKEETQYF	TGTGCCAGCAGCCAAGGGGGAGGAAAGGAAGAGACCCAGTACTTC
TRBJ2-3	-	-	TRBV30	CALEASVGDTQYF	TGTGCCCTGGAAGCTAGCGTTGGAGATACGCAGTATTTT
TRBJ2-7	-	-	TRBV11-2	CASSLGAAYEQYF	TGTGCCAGCAGCTTGGGCGCTGCCTACGAGCAGTACTTC
TRBJ1-1	TRBD1	-	TRBV5-8	CASSSQYRGPTEAFF	TGTGCCAGCAGCTCCCAATACAGGGGGCCCACTGAAGCTTTCTTT
TRBJ2-1	-	-	TRBV5-5	CASTLRLRDEQFF	TGTGCCAGCACCCTGCGTTTAAGGGACGAGCAGTTCTTC
TRBJ2-2	TRBD2	once	TRBV15	CATLSGRAGGELFF	TGTGCCACACTTAGCGGGAGGGCCGGCGGGGAGCTGTTTTTT
TRBJ2-1	TRBD1	-	TRBV2	CASTAGTVNNNEQFF	TGTGCCAGCACCGCCGGGACAGTAAACAACAATGAGCAGTTCTTC
TRBJ2-1	-	-	TRBV27	CASSPSYNEQFF	TGTGCCAGCAGTCCGTCTTACAATGAGCAGTTCTTC
TRBJ1-1	-	-	TRBV14	CASSQGGNTEAFF	TGTGCCAGCAGCCAAGGGGGGAATACTGAAGCTTTCTTT
TRBJ2-1	TRBD1	-	TRBV28	CASSSTGGIDNEQFF	TGTGCCAGCAGTTCGACAGGGGGAATCGACAATGAGCAGTTCTTC
TRBJ2-7	-	-	TRBV7-9	CASSLANPREQYF	TGTGCCAGCAGCTTAGCGAACCCGAGGGAGCAGTACTTC
TRBJ1-2	-	-	TRBV14	CASSQGFTPGPYGYTF	TGTGCCAGCAGCCAAGGTTTTACTCCTGGCCCCTATGGCTACACCTTC
TRBJ1-2	-	-	TRBV5-6	CASQEVEEVNYGYTF	TGTGCCAGCCAGGAGGTCGAGGAGGTTAACTATGGCTACACCTTC
TRBJ1-2	TRBD1	-	TRBV7-9	CASSEGGTGMTF	TGTGCCAGCAGCGAGGGCGGGACAGGGATGACCTTC
TRBJ1-2	-	-	TRBV19	CASTGGYGYTF	TGTGCCAGTACAGGCGGCTATGGCTACACCTTC
TRBJ2-7	-	-	TRBV15	CATSRMGVGGDEQYF	TGTGCCACCAGCAGGATGGGGGTCGGGGGAGACGAGCAGTACTTC
TRBJ2-7	-	-	TRBV9	CASSLGQMAYEQYF	TGTGCCAGCAGCTTAGGACAGATGGCCTACGAGCAGTACTTC
TRBJ2-7	-	-	TRBV27	CASSPRGGDEQYF	TGTGCCAGCAGTCCGCGAGGCGGGGACGAGCAGTACTTC
TRBJ2-7	-	-	TRBV15	CATSRDPDGVSYEQYF	TGTGCCACCAGCAGAGACCCAGATGGGGTTTCCTACGAGCAGTACTTC
TRBJ2-7	-	-	TRBV9	CASSVGTHSYEQYF	TGTGCCAGCAGCGTAGGGACCCACTCCTACGAGCAGTACTTC
TRBJ2-7	-	-	TRBV19	CASSFMGAEQYF	TGTGCCAGTTCCTTCATGGGGGCCGAGCAGTACTTC
TRBJ2-7	-	-	TRBV2	CASSEGSGGSYEQYF	TGTGCCAGCAGTGAAGGGTCAGGGGGGTCCTACGAGCAGTACTTC
TRBJ2-5	TRBD2	-	TRBV27	CASSWGPGSGKETQYF	TGTGCCAGCAGTTGGGGGCCAGGTAGCGGGAAGGAGACCCAGTACTTC
TRBJ2-7	-	-	TRBV11-2	CASSGGSSGYEQYF	TGTGCCAGCAGCGGAGGTAGTAGCGGCTACGAGCAGTACTTC
TRBJ1-2	TRBD1	-	TRBV5-1	CASSQQGQGEDYGYTF	TGCGCCAGCAGCCAACAAGGACAGGGTGAAGACTATGGCTACACCTTC